This T cell receptor (beta chain) was found in a study of tumor-infiltrating lymphocytes in oesophageal squamous cell carcinoma. TCRdb reanalysed the PCR reads using MiXCR and keeps one entry per CDR3 protein. The sample holds under 15,000 distinct CDR3 sequences, approximately 52% seen once. The CDR3 sequence is 16 residues long. Germline loops: CDR1 MNHGY, CDR2 SAAAGT. Trimming pared 6 bases from V and 1 base from J, leaving 13 bases between. Material for sequencing was esophageal tumor tissue. The receptor was isolated from a female donor with esophageal squamous cell carcinoma. V usage is TRBV6-8 and J usage is TRBJ2-6; tentatively, D is TRBD1 (5 bases). This chain's CDR3 is CASRPAPGSGANVLTF. In DNA form, the CDR3 reads TGTGCCAGCAGACCGGCGCCAGGGTCTGGGGCCAACGTCCTGACTTTC.